The 8 T cell receptor beta chains presented below share a single source sample, sequenced in a study of shared clonotypes between healthy human individuals. Method: immunoSEQ multiplex PCR; TCRdb's copy keeps in-frame clones and lacks some. This table holds around 2.3 million clones, approximately 94% found once. Sample: naive CD4+ T cells sorted from blood. The subset denotes: CD45RA+ positively selected. These receptors were collected from a man aged 18 to 30 in good health.

The V gene is TRBV5-6, the J gene TRBJ1-1, with D perhaps TRBD1 (6 bases). Trimming stripped 1 base from V and 5 bases from J, with 9 bases between. CDR3 length: 13 amino acids. The germline V gene has CDR1 SGHDT and CDR2 YYEEEE. CDR3 DNA sequence: TGTGCCAGCAGCTTGTCAGGGGTAACTGAAGCTTTCTTT. It encodes CASSLSGVTEAFF.

V usage is TRBV30 and J usage is TRBJ1-1, with D maybe TRBD1 (5 bases). The CDR3 is 15 amino acids. The germline gives CDR1 GTSNPN, CDR2 SVGIG (reference sequence). Trimming stripped 0 bases from V and 6 bases from J, with 17 bases between. The DNA for the CDR3 is TGTGCCTGGAGTGTACGTGCAGGGCTGGGATCTGAAGCTTTCTTT. This encodes CAWSVRAGLGSEAFF.

This sequence joins TRBV11-2 and TRBJ1-1; D unclear. V was trimmed by 8 bases and J by 1 base, leaving 11 bases between them. Germline CDR1 reads SGHAT; CDR2 reads FQNNGV. The CDR3 sequence is 13 residues long. CDR3 amino acids: CASRQPKNTEAFF. CDR3 sequence (DNA): TGTGCCAGCCGCCAGCCCAAGAACACTGAAGCTTTCTTT.

The chain links TRBV27 to TRBJ2-7; TRBD1 matches at 8 bases. V dropped 5 bases and J dropped 5; count of bases not matched to a gene: 11. Germline V gene sequence: CDR1 MNHEY, CDR2 SMNVEV (reference sequence). The CDR3 is 15 amino acids. CDR3 in DNA: TGTGCCAGCAGTCCCGGGACAGGCGAAAGTAACGAGCAGTACTTC. Translated: CASSPGTGESNEQYF.

This sequence joins TRBV6-1 and TRBJ1-5; TRBD1 is a possible D gene (6 bases). The CDR3 has 15 residues. Per germline, CDR1 MNHNS and CDR2 SASEGT. V lost 5 bases, J lost 1 base, and 12 bases lay in between. CDR3 in amino acids: CASSKGTISNQPQHF. CDR3 in DNA: TGTGCCAGCAGTAAAGGGACAATAAGCAATCAGCCCCAGCATTTT.

The chain couples TRBV19 to TRBJ2-7; the match to TRBD1 covers 7 bases. Trimming at V came to 5 bases and at J to 7 bases, leaving 5 bases not matched to a gene. This CDR3 spans 12 amino acids. Germline V CDR1 and CDR2: LNHDA, SQIVND (reference sequence). The CDR3 region is CASSSTGVEQYF. CDR3 coding DNA: TGTGCCAGTAGTTCCACAGGGGTTGAGCAGTACTTC. Drawing the rest from reference TRBV19 and TRBJ2-7, the complete variable domain is DGGITQSPKYLFRKEGQNVTLSCEQNLNHDAMYWYRQDPGQGLRLIYYSQIVNDFQKGDIAEGYSVSREKKESFPLTVTSAQKNPTAFYLCASSSTGVEQYFGPGTRLTVT.

The gene calls are TRBV29-1 and TRBJ2-1; TRBD2 matches 8 bases. The V segment lost 8 bases and the J segment 7 bases; nucleotides outside the gene matches: 10. CDR1 is SQVTM and CDR2 is ANQGSEA in the germline V gene. The CDR3 spans 13 residues. The CDR3 region has the DNA TGCAGCATTTCCCGGGGGGGAGGAAATGAGCAGTTCTTC. This gives the protein CSISRGGGNEQFF.

Notes on this clone: Other DNA sequences in the same sample also yield this CDR3. The chain uses TRBV5-1 and TRBJ2-5, with D hard to call. Germline values: CDR1 SGHRS, CDR2 YFSETQ. The CDR3 consists of 12 residues. V gave up 0 bases and J gave up 4 bases, with 4 bases separating them. Here the CDR3 reads CASSLAGETQYF. CDR3 in DNA: TGCGCCAGCAGCTTGGCCGGAGAGACCCAGTACTTC.